One and the same sample provided the 32 T cell receptor beta chains below, sequenced in a study of cytomegalovirus exposure and HLA in healthy donors. PCR employed 60 Vbeta and 13 Jbeta primers. The table came from immunoSEQ multiplex PCR; TCRdb's copy has only in-frame clones and leaves some out. The data contain 100,000 to 130,000 clones, over 60% of them singletons. The specimen sequenced was PBMCs. These receptors were collected from a male donor in good health and CMV-seronegative.

V usage is TRBV6-6 and J usage is TRBJ2-1; 7 positions agree with TRBD1. The ends lost 6 bases at V and 0 bases at J; junction bases unmatched: 5. The CDR3 is 15 amino acids. Germline CDR1 and CDR2: MNHNY and SVGAGI (reference sequence). The CDR3 region is CASSLQGSSYNEQFF. Written as DNA, the CDR3 is TGTGCCAGCAGCCTACAGGGGAGCTCCTACAATGAGCAGTTCTTC.

The rearrangement joins TRBV2 to TRBJ2-5; TRBD1 matches at 9 bases. The CDR3 is 14 residues long. With V trimmed by 6 bases and J by 9 bases, 11 bases remained unmatched. CDR1 SNHLY and CDR2 FYNNEI come from the germline V gene. Written as DNA, the CDR3 is TGTGCCAGCAGGGGACAGGGTGGGTGGGGGGCCCAGTACTTC. The encoded protein is CASRGQGGWGAQYF.

The V and J genes are TRBV27 and TRBJ1-2; tentative D call: TRBD1 (5 bases). V was cut by 5 bases and J by 3 bases, with 16 bases left in between. This CDR3 contains 15 residues. Germline values: CDR1 MNHEY, CDR2 SMNVEV (reference sequence). The CDR3 DNA sequence: TGTGCCAGCAGTCCCAGCCAGGGACTTTACTATGGCTACACCTTC. This codes for CASSPSQGLYYGYTF.

V usage is TRBV10-3 and J usage is TRBJ2-5; 11 bases are shared with TRBD1. The end of the DNA fits TRBJ2-7 better, so the J call may be wrong. Germline V gene data show CDR1 as ENHRY and CDR2 as SYGVKD. This CDR3 has 16 amino acids. CDR3 DNA: TGTGCCATCAGGCTTTCGCCGGGACAGGGGGCCTACGAGCAGTACTTC. This translates into CAIRLSPGQGAYEQYF.

The chain is built from TRBV5-1 and TRBJ1-4, with 8 bases that match TRBD1. This CDR3 is built from 14 residues. V shed 0 bases, J shed 8 bases, and the junction held 3 bases outside the gene matches. Germline V gene lookup returns CDR1 SGHRS and CDR2 YFSETQ. The CDR3 sequence is CASSLEDRDEKLFF. CDR3 nucleotide sequence: TGCGCCAGCAGCTTGGAGGACAGGGACGAAAAACTGTTTTTT.

The rearrangement links TRBV12-5 to TRBJ2-3; TRBD2 agrees at 11 bases. Germline CDR1 LGHNT, CDR2 FRNRAP. This CDR3 has 17 residues. Trimming removed 2 bases from V and 2 bases from J; junction bases left unmatched: 6. The CDR3 is CASGLPPGLAVTDTQYF. The CDR3 DNA reads as TGTGCTAGTGGTTTGCCACCGGGACTAGCGGTCACAGATACGCAGTATTTT.

The chain combines TRBV29-1 with TRBJ2-7; TRBD2 might be the D (7 bases). This CDR3 has 15 residues. Per the germline V gene, CDR1 is SQVTM and CDR2 is ANQGSEA. V gave up 2 bases and J gave up 3 bases, with 17 bases separating them. The CDR3 is CSVEQGTKKRYEQYF. CDR3 nucleotides: TGCAGCGTTGAACAGGGGACTAAGAAACGCTACGAGCAGTACTTC.

The sample holds a few counts of this clone. The chain links TRBV9 to TRBJ2-2, with D maybe TRBD1 (5 bases). Germline values: CDR1 SGDLS, CDR2 YYNGEE. The V end was cut by 4 bases, the J end by 4 bases, with 17 bases between. The CDR3 has 16 residues. The CDR3 nucleotides are TGTGCCAGCAGCCCCCGACAGATCGCTGGCACCGGGGAGCTGTTTTTT. This codes for CASSPRQIAGTGELFF.

This sequence joins TRBV21-1 and TRBJ2-7; the listed D gene, TRBD2, was not tested against the DNA. TRBV21-1 is tagged as a pseudogene. This CDR3 is built from 16 residues. CDR3 bases: TGTGCCAGCAGCAAAGGGATCGGACTAGCGTCCTACGAGCAGTACTTC. Translating gives CASSKGIGLASYEQYF.

The J gene is TRBJ2-5, the V gene TRBV7-9, with TRBD2 matching 10 bases. Germline-derived CDR1 and CDR2 are SEHNR and FQNEAQ (reference sequence). Trimming cost V 3 bases and J 5 bases; bases outside gene matches: 12. The CDR3 length is 17 residues. The CDR3 loop reads CASSFESSGRNGETQYF. The CDR3 DNA reads as TGTGCCAGCAGCTTTGAGTCTAGCGGGAGAAACGGTGAGACCCAGTACTTC. Combining the CDR3 with reference TRBV7-9 and TRBJ2-5 gives the whole variable domain DTGVSQNPRHKITKRGQNVTFRCDPISEHNRLYWYRQTLGQGPEFLTYFQNEAQLEKSRLLSDRFSAERPKGSFSTLEIQRTEQGDSAMYLCASSFESSGRNGETQYFGPGTRLLVL.

The chain combines TRBV2 with TRBJ2-1, with a weak D call TRBD2 (5 bases). Germline CDR1 and CDR2: SNHLY and FYNNEI. V lost 7 bases, J lost 3 bases, and 10 bases lay in between. The CDR3 is 13 amino acids. The CDR3 DNA is TGTGCCAGCAATGTGGGAGTCTACAATGAGCAGTTCTTC. It translates to CASNVGVYNEQFF.

The V call is TRBV7-2, the J call TRBJ2-1; 8 positions agree with TRBD2. Germline V lookup: CDR1 SGHTA, CDR2 FQGNSA. J was trimmed by 6 bases and V by 1 base; bases with no gene match: 2. The CDR3 consists of 14 residues. The CDR3: CASSLVLAVNEQFF. CDR3 nucleotides: TGTGCCAGCAGCTTAGTACTAGCGGTCAATGAGCAGTTCTTC.

This clone was seen more than once but under ten times. The chain combines TRBV13 with TRBJ2-1; D is perhaps TRBD1 (6 bases). From germline, CDR1 is PRHDT and CDR2 FYEKMQ (reference sequence). The CDR3 has 15 amino acids. V lost 4 bases, J lost 2 bases, and 12 bases lay in between. CDR3 amino acids: CASSYRVGAYNEQFF. In DNA form, the CDR3 reads TGTGCCAGCAGCTACAGGGTTGGCGCCTACAATGAGCAGTTCTTC.

The chain couples TRBV9 to TRBJ2-5; 10 nucleotides match TRBD2. The CDR3 covers 16 residues. CDR1 is SGDLS, CDR2 YYNGEE, per germline. With V trimmed by 0 bases and J by 5 bases, 7 bases remained unmatched. The CDR3 DNA reads TGTGCCAGCAGCGTAGTAGATAGCGGGGGGTCGGAGACCCAGTACTTC. Protein sequence: CASSVVDSGGSETQYF.

The gene calls are TRBV5-1 and TRBJ1-1, with unresolved D. The CDR3 is made up of 13 amino acids. Trimming took 0 bases from V and 1 from J, leaving 4 bases between them. Germline V gene data show CDR1 as SGHRS and CDR2 as YFSETQ. CDR3: CASSLDRNTEAFF. The DNA of the CDR3 is TGCGCCAGCAGCTTGGACAGGAACACTGAAGCTTTCTTT.

V is TRBV7-2 and J is TRBJ2-1, with TRBD1 as a possible D gene (5 bases). The CDR3 has 15 residues. The ends were cut back, 1 base at V and 3 bases at J, with 10 bases in the middle. Germline V CDR1 and CDR2: SGHTA, FQGNSA. The CDR3: CASSLGQFYYNEQFF. The CDR3 region has the DNA TGTGCCAGCAGCTTAGGACAGTTCTACTACAATGAGCAGTTCTTC.

V usage is TRBV19 and J usage is TRBJ2-1; TRBD2 matches 8 bases. The CDR3 consists of 14 residues. The J segment lost 6 bases and the V segment lost 6 bases, leaving 7 bases of the junction unmatched. Germline V gives CDR1 LNHDA, CDR2 SQIVND (reference sequence). CDR3 protein: CASRSGSTGNEQFF. In DNA, the CDR3 is TGTGCCAGTAGGAGCGGGAGCACGGGCAATGAGCAGTTCTTC.

This chain's CDR3 is CASSYSAGGPWFNEQYF. For the CDR3, the DNA is TGTGCCAGCAGCTACTCAGCGGGAGGGCCATGGTTTAACGAGCAGTACTTC. This chain links TRBV7-6 with TRBJ2-7; 10 bases are shared with TRBD2. With V trimmed by 4 bases and J by 5 bases, 14 bases remained unmatched. The CDR3 sequence is 17 residues long. CDR1 and CDR2 (germline): SGHVS, FNYEAQ. Filled out from reference TRBV7-6 and TRBJ2-7, the complete variable domain reads GAGVSQSPRYKVTKRGQDVALRCDPISGHVSLYWYRQALGQGPEFLTYFNYEAQQDKSGLPNDRFSAERPEGSISTLTIQRTEQRDSAMYRCASSYSAGGPWFNEQYFGPGTRLTVT.

This clone was seen more than once but under ten times. The J gene is TRBJ2-7, the V gene TRBV10-3; 7 bases are a match to TRBD1. CDR1 ENHRY and CDR2 SYGVKD come from the germline V gene. The J segment lost 3 bases and the V segment lost 3 bases, leaving 11 bases of the junction unmatched. The CDR3 is 16 residues long. CDR3: CAISDRLDRINYEQYF. The CDR3 region has the DNA TGTGCCATCAGTGATAGACTGGACAGGATCAACTACGAGCAGTACTTC.

The chain uses TRBV25-1 and TRBJ1-2; TRBD1 might be the D (6 bases). CDR3 size: 13 residues. The V and J ends lost 3 bases and 8 bases respectively, with 13 bases between them. The germline V gene encodes CDR1 MGHDK and CDR2 SYGVNS. The CDR3 protein is CASSDFRGGGYTF. CDR3 bases: TGTGCCAGCAGTGATTTTAGGGGGGGCGGCTACACCTTC.

This clone appeared a single time. This chain uses TRBV7-8 with TRBJ2-7; possibly TRBD2 for D (6 bases). There are 15 residues in the CDR3. V was clipped by 3 bases and J by 5 bases, with 17 bases between them. Germline CDR1 is SGHVS and CDR2 is FQNEAQ. The CDR3 nucleotides read TGTGCCAGCAGCTTCCCCGCTAGCGCCACCGACGAGCAGTACTTC. As protein: CASSFPASATDEQYF.

Only one count was recorded for this clone. V gene TRBV18 combines with J gene TRBJ2-4; 7 bases align to TRBD1. Trimming cost V 0 bases and J 8 bases; bases outside gene matches: 10. The length of the CDR3 is 16 residues. CDR1 and CDR2 (germline): KGHSH, LQKENI. The DNA for the CDR3 is TGTGCCAGCTCACCACCTAGGGGGCTATCTTCAGACATTCAGTACTTC. This codes for CASSPPRGLSSDIQYF. The complete variable domain, with remaining parts taken from reference TRBV18 and TRBJ2-4, reads NAGVMQNPRHLVRRRGQEARLRCSPMKGHSHVYWYRQLPEEGLKFMVYLQKENIIDESGMPKERFSAEFPKEGPSILRIQQVVRGDSAAYFCASSPPRGLSSDIQYFGAGTRLSVL.

V usage is TRBV28 and J usage is TRBJ2-7; D may be TRBD2 (5 bases). Trimming removed 8 bases from V and 0 bases from J, with 17 bases in between. This CDR3 contains 15 residues. In germline, CDR1 is MDHEN, CDR2 SYDVKM. The CDR3 DNA is TGTGCCAGCCCTCCCTCCGGAGGATACTCCTACGAGCAGTACTTC. This encodes CASPPSGGYSYEQYF.

V and J are TRBV5-4 and TRBJ2-1; D gene ambiguous. The V gene lost 1 base and the J gene lost 7 bases, with 18 bases spanning the gap. This CDR3 region has 16 residues. Germline assignment: CDR1 SGHNT and CDR2 YYREEE (reference sequence). CDR3 sequence (DNA): TGTGCCAGCAGCTTGAATCAGCGCCCTTACGGGAATGAGCAGTTCTTC. It codes for CASSLNQRPYGNEQFF. Combining the CDR3 with reference TRBV5-4 and TRBJ2-1 gives the whole variable domain ETGVTQSPTHLIKTRGQQVTLRCSSQSGHNTVSWYQQALGQGPQFIFQYYREEENGRGNFPPRFSGLQFPNYSSELNVNALELDDSALYLCASSLNQRPYGNEQFFGPGTRLTVL.

This chain links TRBV4-1 with TRBJ2-7; TRBD1 matches 11 bases. This CDR3 spans 15 amino acids. From germline, CDR1 is MGHRA and CDR2 YSYEKL. Trimming cost V 0 bases and J 4 bases; bases outside gene matches: 2. The chain's CDR3 is CASSQEDRGLYEQYF. CDR3 DNA: TGCGCCAGCAGCCAAGAGGACAGGGGGCTATACGAGCAGTACTTC.

The table lists this clone with a count of one. The gene calls are TRBV2 and TRBJ1-5, with D possibly being TRBD1 (5 bases). CDR1 and CDR2 from the germline V gene are SNHLY and FYNNEI. The CDR3 totals 15 residues. Trimming removed 2 bases at V and 2 bases at J, with 10 bases between. CDR3 loop: CASSEQGWGNQPQHF. CDR3 DNA sequence: TGTGCCAGCAGTGAACAGGGCTGGGGCAATCAGCCCCAGCATTTT.

This clone was recorded only once. The CDR3 sequence: CASSYNGDEQFF. In nucleotides, the CDR3 is TGTGCCAGCAGTTACAACGGGGATGAGCAGTTCTTC. The rearrangement uses TRBV6-5 and TRBJ2-1; a weak D match, TRBD2 (5 bases). There are 12 residues in the CDR3. CDR1 MNHEY and CDR2 SVGAGI come from the germline V gene. V was cut by 2 bases and J by 8 bases, with 7 bases left in between.

The V gene is TRBV19, the J gene TRBJ1-5; D is ambiguous. Germline loops: CDR1 LNHDA, CDR2 SQIVND (reference sequence). This CDR3 is built from 14 residues. Trimming removed 6 bases from V and 7 bases from J, with 16 bases in between. The CDR3 sequence is CASSESPLRQPQHF. DNA for the CDR3: TGTGCCAGTAGCGAGTCCCCCCTGAGACAGCCCCAGCATTTT.

The chain is built from TRBV19 and TRBJ2-6, with a tentative D call TRBD2 (7 bases). The germline V gene encodes CDR1 LNHDA and CDR2 SQIVND (reference sequence). Trimming pared 9 bases from V and 2 bases from J, leaving 20 bases between. This CDR3 is 17 amino acids long. CDR3 nucleotide sequence: TGTGCCAGCGCGAATGGGGGGGGGCAGGCTGGGGCCAACGTCCTGACTTTC. It codes for CASANGGGQAGANVLTF.

J is TRBJ2-5 and V is TRBV11-2; 10 bases map to TRBD2. V shed 4 bases, J shed 4 bases, and the junction held 9 bases outside the gene matches. The CDR3 runs 16 residues. Germline V gene data show CDR1 as SGHAT and CDR2 as FQNNGV. CDR3 loop: CASSSGTSGTSETQYF. The CDR3 nucleotides are TGTGCCAGCAGCTCCGGTACTAGCGGGACTTCAGAGACCCAGTACTTC.

The chain is built from TRBV7-3 and TRBJ2-5, with 8 bases lining up with TRBD1. J lost 4 bases, V lost 5 bases, and 3 bases had no gene match. The CDR3 extends over 13 amino acids. Germline CDR1 is SGHTA and CDR2 is FQGTGA. The CDR3 coding sequence is TGTGCCAGCAGCGCCGACAGGGGAGAGACCCAGTACTTC. It is translated as CASSADRGETQYF.

This chain joins TRBV4-1 and TRBJ2-1, with 14 bases identical to TRBD2. There are 15 residues in the CDR3. V lost 1 base to trimming and J lost 9 bases; unmatched junction nucleotides: 2. Germline CDR1 MGHRA, CDR2 YSYEKL. For the CDR3, the DNA is TGCGCCAGCAGCCAAGGACTAGCGGGAGGGGTTGAGCAGTTCTTC. Amino acid sequence: CASSQGLAGGVEQFF.